This T cell receptor beta chain was sequenced during a study of T-cell reconstitution after alpha-beta-depleted transplantation in children. Whole-study findings and limits: Expanded graft clones numbering several hundred reportedly gave rise to alpha-beta T cells about two months after transplant. T-cell counts and diversity at one year following transplant were attributed mainly to newly produced T cells. Diversity of TCRbeta at day 60 was high in some patients, arising from surviving recipient T cells and thymic progenitors.

It was with unique molecular identifiers that the TCRbeta library was prepared. TCRdb redid the calling of the PCR reads with MiXCR, one entry per CDR3 protein. The table shows about 980,000 distinct CDR3 sequences, with about 29% occurring only once. On this clonotype itself: Antigen: not known.

The ends were cut back, 3 bases at V and 5 bases at J, with 17 bases in the middle. Germline CDR1 reads SGDLS; CDR2 reads YYNGEE. The CDR3 has 15 amino acids. Material: PBMCs, mostly from graft donor cells, obtained 360 days after TCRalphabeta/CD19-depleted stem cell transplant. The chain has TRBV9 and TRBJ2-5; D may correspond to TRBD1 or TRBD2 (6 bases each). The TCR comes from a boy under two years old who had a stem cell transplant for SCID, so the T cells may come from the graft donor. The CDR3 reads CASSAAQGGLETQYF. The CDR3 nucleotides read TGTGCCAGCAGCGCAGCCCAAGGGGGGCTGGAGACCCAGTACTTC.